These 28 T cell receptor beta chains came from one sample sequenced in a study of T cell responses to AZD1222 COVID-19 vaccine. Libraries were prepared by immunoSEQ multiplex PCR; TCRdb keeps only in-frame clonotypes and omits some of them. The sample shows 110,000 or so clones, approximately 85% of them seen only once. Material: peripheral blood, obtained on day 0 of AZD1222 vaccination. Every receptor here comes from an adult in good health.

The DNA for the CDR3 is TGCGCCAGCAGCCCCGACAGTAATGAAAAACTGTTTTTT. It is translated as CASSPDSNEKLFF. The V call is TRBV5-1, the J call TRBJ1-4; D perhaps matches TRBD1 (5 bases). Germline-derived CDR1 and CDR2 are SGHRS and YFSETQ. Trimming left V 4 bases short and J 4 bases short, with 8 bases between. The CDR3 runs 13 residues.

The rearrangement links TRBV10-3 to TRBJ1-1; 7 bases align to TRBD1. CDR3 size: 15 residues. V gave up 10 bases and J gave up 0 bases; unmatched junction bases: 11. Germline lookup yields CDR1 ENHRY and CDR2 SYGVKD. CDR3 sequence (DNA): TGTGCCACCAGCGCGCCGGGACAGATGAACACTGAAGCTTTCTTT. Protein product: CATSAPGQMNTEAFF.

As to this clone: At one end the junction does not follow the germline gene, possibly because of a read error. The V gene is TRBV7-7, the J gene TRBJ2-2, with 11 bases identical to TRBD2. The germline CDR1 and CDR2 sequences are SSHAT and FNYEAQ (reference sequence). There are 15 residues in the CDR3. This CDR3 is CASSLTSGTAGELFF. The CDR3 DNA follows: TGTGCTAGCAGCTTGACTAGCGGGACCGCCGGGGAGCTGTTTTTT.

The V and J genes are TRBV5-1 and TRBJ2-2, with 14 bases that match TRBD2. The V and J ends lost 4 bases and 3 bases, in that order; junction bases with no gene match: 5. Germline CDR1 reads SGHRS; CDR2 reads YFSETQ. The CDR3 is 17 residues long. The CDR3 here is CASSVGLAGVYTGELFF. Written as DNA, the CDR3 is TGCGCCAGCAGCGTGGGACTAGCGGGAGTTTACACCGGGGAGCTGTTTTTT.

The CDR3 is CAWRTVTTGGSEKLFF. The CDR3 nucleotides are TGTGCCTGGAGAACAGTAACGACAGGGGGCAGTGAAAAACTGTTTTTT. The gene calls are TRBV30 and TRBJ1-4; 10 nucleotides align to TRBD1. J was trimmed by 7 bases and V by 3 bases; bases with no gene match: 11. Per germline, CDR1 GTSNPN and CDR2 SVGIG (reference sequence). This CDR3 is 16 amino acids long.

V and J are TRBV11-2 and TRBJ2-7; TRBD1 agrees at 8 bases. V was clipped by 1 base and J by 4 bases; unmatched bases: 6. Germline V gene data show CDR1 as SGHAT and CDR2 as FQNNGV. This CDR3 comprises 15 residues. The CDR3 is CASSLVQGADYEQYF. The CDR3 nucleotides read TGTGCCAGCAGCTTAGTCCAGGGGGCTGATTACGAGCAGTACTTC.

The chain is built from TRBV19 and TRBJ1-1; tentatively, D is TRBD1 (5 bases). Germline V CDR1 and CDR2: LNHDA, SQIVND (reference sequence). The CDR3 covers 16 residues. Trimming shortened V by 7 bases and J by 2 bases, and 20 bases separated the two germline ends. The DNA of the CDR3 is TGTGCCAGTACCCCTGAACCAGACAGAAGAAACACTGAAGCTTTCTTT. As protein: CASTPEPDRRNTEAFF.

This sequence joins TRBV30 and TRBJ2-1; TRBD2 agrees at 10 bases. CDR1 GTSNPN and CDR2 SVGIG come from the germline V gene (reference sequence). V shed 1 base and J 4 bases; nucleotides not matched to a gene: 4. The CDR3 loop spans 15 amino acids. CDR3 sequence: CAWSASSGGYNEQFF. For the CDR3, the DNA is TGTGCCTGGAGTGCCTCTAGCGGGGGTTACAATGAGCAGTTCTTC.

The CDR3 sequence: CASSPGSGGAPYEQYF. As DNA, the CDR3 is TGTGCCAGTAGTCCTGGCAGCGGGGGGGCCCCGTACGAGCAGTACTTC. The chain has TRBV19 and TRBJ2-7, with 10 positions matching TRBD2. Germline lookup yields CDR1 LNHDA and CDR2 SQIVND (reference sequence). This CDR3 region has 16 residues. J lost 4 bases, V lost 5 bases, and 11 bases had no gene match.

The chain is built from TRBV12-2 and TRBJ1-1; the table's D call of TRBD1 was not tested on the DNA. TRBV12-2 is termed a pseudogene. This CDR3 is 16 amino acids long. The CDR3 here is CASRFQLGARSTEAFF. The CDR3 DNA sequence: TGTGCAAGTCGCTTTCAGTTGGGGGCACGGAGCACTGAAGCTTTCTTT.

The chain links TRBV11-3 to TRBJ1-6; D unresolved. The CDR3 covers 12 residues. Germline CDR1 SGHNT, CDR2 YENEEA. Trimming stripped 2 bases from V and 11 bases from J, with 7 bases between. The DNA for the CDR3 is TGTGCCAGCAGCTTATCCGGGCCACCCCTCCACTTT. Translation gives CASSLSGPPLHF.

The chain joins TRBV30 to TRBJ1-4; unclear D gene. This CDR3 spans 13 amino acids. V lost 8 bases and J 0 bases, leaving 10 bases between the germline ends. The germline V gene encodes CDR1 GTSNPN and CDR2 SVGIG (reference sequence). CDR3 loop: CAGRAATNEKLFF. The DNA for the CDR3 is TGTGCCGGTCGGGCAGCAACTAATGAAAAACTGTTTTTT.

The chain has TRBV7-8 and TRBJ1-6; 7 nucleotides agree with TRBD1. CDR1 SGHVS and CDR2 FQNEAQ come from the germline V gene. The CDR3 totals 16 residues. The ends lost 3 bases at V and 4 bases at J; junction bases unmatched: 6. This CDR3 is CASSLGTDNYNSPLHF. As DNA, the CDR3 is TGTGCCAGCAGCTTGGGGACAGATAATTATAATTCACCCCTCCACTTT.

The V gene is TRBV10-3, the J gene TRBJ1-1; D is uncertain. CDR1 is ENHRY and CDR2 is SYGVKD in the germline V gene. This CDR3 has 9 amino acids. Trimming took off 10 bases at V and 3 bases at J, with 3 bases between the two ends. The CDR3 loop reads CATDTEAFF. The DNA for the CDR3 is TGTGCCACAGACACTGAAGCTTTCTTT.

The chain combines TRBV19 with TRBJ1-1; perhaps TRBD1 as D (5 bases). The CDR3 sequence is 14 residues long. The germline gives CDR1 LNHDA, CDR2 SQIVND (reference sequence). Trimming cost V 1 base and J 4 bases, with 10 bases left between them. CDR3 in amino acids: CASSIGLRATEAFF. The DNA for the CDR3 is TGTGCCAGTAGTATAGGTCTCAGGGCCACTGAAGCTTTCTTT.

The CDR3 DNA is TGTGCCAGCAGTCTACACCCCGGGGGGACTTTAGGCTACACCTTC. It yields the protein CASSLHPGGTLGYTF. This rearrangement joins TRBV27 to TRBJ1-2, with a possible D match to TRBD1 (5 bases). Germline V CDR1 and CDR2: MNHEY, SMNVEV (reference sequence). V lost 5 bases to trimming and J lost 8 bases, with 21 bases between them. The CDR3 runs 15 residues.

J is TRBJ2-5 and V is TRBV7-2; 8 positions agree with TRBD2. This CDR3 is built from 13 residues. With V trimmed by 6 bases and J by 7 bases, 7 bases remained unmatched. Germline CDR1 is SGHTA and CDR2 is FQGNSA. CDR3: CASRGTSWVTQYF. CDR3 coding DNA: TGTGCCAGCAGAGGGACTAGTTGGGTGACCCAGTACTTC.

This clone has a handful of counts. The rearrangement joins TRBV7-9 to TRBJ1-6; perhaps TRBD1 as D (6 bases). This CDR3 region has 19 residues. The germline V gene has CDR1 SEHNR and CDR2 FQNEAQ (reference sequence). V lost 0 bases and J lost 10, with 25 bases in between. The CDR3, as DNA: TGTGCCAGCAGCTTAGCGCTGCCCCCGTGGACAGCCGAAAGGTCACCCCTCCACTTT. Translation: CASSLALPPWTAERSPLHF. Full variable domain (missing parts from reference TRBV7-9 and TRBJ1-6): DTGVSQNPRHKITKRGQNVTFRCDPISEHNRLYWYRQTLGQGPEFLTYFQNEAQLEKSRLLSDRFSAERPKGSFSTLEIQRTEQGDSAMYLCASSLALPPWTAERSPLHFGNGTRLTVT.

A word on this clone: The sample contains more than one DNA sequence encoding this CDR3. The rearrangement uses TRBV7-2 and TRBJ2-7, with D hard to call. The CDR3 runs 15 residues. In germline, CDR1 is SGHTA, CDR2 FQGNSA. Trimming took 6 bases from V and 0 from J, leaving 15 bases between them. The DNA for the CDR3 is TGTGCCAGCAGTTCTCCCGATAGGGCCTCCTACGAGCAGTACTTC. Its translation: CASSSPDRASYEQYF.

The chain has TRBV7-2 and TRBJ2-1; a possible D gene is TRBD1 (6 bases). The germline CDR1 and CDR2 sequences are SGHTA and FQGNSA. The CDR3 sequence is 13 residues long. V was cut by 8 bases and J by 7 bases, with 15 bases left in between. DNA of the CDR3: TGTGCCAGCCTCAAGGGACATGGAAATGAGCAGTTCTTC. It yields the protein CASLKGHGNEQFF.

The chain joins TRBV5-1 to TRBJ1-2; perhaps TRBD1 as D (5 bases). The CDR3 is 13 residues long. Germline loops: CDR1 SGHRS, CDR2 YFSETQ. V was clipped by 8 bases and J by 4 bases, with 15 bases between them. CDR3 coding DNA: TGCGCCAGTCAAACTCAGGGAAGCTATGGCTACACCTTC. It yields the protein CASQTQGSYGYTF.

Remarks on this clone: Other DNA sequences in this sample translate to the same CDR3. The genes are TRBV24-1 and TRBJ2-1; 11 bases fit TRBD2. This CDR3 has 13 amino acids. V lost 5 bases and J lost 7; bases outside the gene matches: 0. Germline-derived CDR1 and CDR2 are KGHDR and SFDVKD. CDR3 nucleotides: TGTGCCACCAGTGGGACTAGCGGGAATGAGCAGTTCTTC. This sequence encodes CATSGTSGNEQFF.

V gene TRBV5-4 combines with J gene TRBJ1-1; tentative D call: TRBD1 (6 bases). V lost 3 bases and J lost 1, with 16 bases in between. The germline V gene has CDR1 SGHNT and CDR2 YYREEE (reference sequence). This CDR3 region has 16 residues. CDR3 nucleotides: TGTGCCAGCAGCTCCCCGCTCCAGGGGCAGAACACTGAAGCTTTCTTT. Translation: CASSSPLQGQNTEAFF.

The chain links TRBV4-1 to TRBJ1-6; 7 bases line up with TRBD1. This CDR3 is built from 17 residues. Trimming took 0 bases from V and 4 from J; bases not matched to a gene: 6. Germline CDR1 and CDR2: MGHRA and YSYEKL. CDR3 nucleotides: TGCGCCAGCAGCCAAGAGTCGGGACAGTTATATAATTCACCCCTCCACTTT. It encodes CASSQESGQLYNSPLHF.

V and J are TRBV24-1 and TRBJ2-1, with 10 bases matching TRBD1. The germline gives CDR1 KGHDR, CDR2 SFDVKD. With V trimmed by 3 bases and J by 7 bases, 5 bases remained unmatched. This CDR3 region has 15 residues. The CDR3 loop is CATSDPSDRGNEQFF. DNA for the CDR3: TGTGCCACCAGTGATCCGTCGGACAGGGGGAATGAGCAGTTCTTC.

The chain links TRBV5-5 to TRBJ2-6; the D is unclear. This CDR3 comprises 15 residues. V was clipped by 4 bases and J by 3 bases, with 11 bases between them. Germline V gives CDR1 SGHKS, CDR2 YYEKEE (reference sequence). CDR3 sequence (DNA): TGTGCCAGCAGCCCACCGACCATTGGGGCCAACGTCCTGACTTTC. Amino acids: CASSPPTIGANVLTF.

The V gene is TRBV2, the J gene TRBJ1-4; D possibly corresponds to TRBD1 (6 bases). The CDR3 length is 15 residues. Per the germline V gene, CDR1 is SNHLY and CDR2 is FYNNEI. V lost 6 bases and J 8 bases, leaving 19 bases between the germline ends. The CDR3 DNA reads as TGTGCCAGCAGCTCACAGGGTCAAGTGTCAGAAAAACTGTTTTTT. Translation gives CASSSQGQVSEKLFF.

V gene TRBV9 combines with J gene TRBJ2-3; TRBD2 aligns across 9 bases. The CDR3 totals 15 residues. Unmatched junction bases numbered 4, after V lost 1 base and J lost 4 bases. Per the germline V gene, CDR1 is SGDLS and CDR2 is YYNGEE. The CDR3 nucleotides read TGTGCCAGCAGCGTACTTAGCGGGAGTGCAGATACGCAGTATTTT. It specifies CASSVLSGSADTQYF.